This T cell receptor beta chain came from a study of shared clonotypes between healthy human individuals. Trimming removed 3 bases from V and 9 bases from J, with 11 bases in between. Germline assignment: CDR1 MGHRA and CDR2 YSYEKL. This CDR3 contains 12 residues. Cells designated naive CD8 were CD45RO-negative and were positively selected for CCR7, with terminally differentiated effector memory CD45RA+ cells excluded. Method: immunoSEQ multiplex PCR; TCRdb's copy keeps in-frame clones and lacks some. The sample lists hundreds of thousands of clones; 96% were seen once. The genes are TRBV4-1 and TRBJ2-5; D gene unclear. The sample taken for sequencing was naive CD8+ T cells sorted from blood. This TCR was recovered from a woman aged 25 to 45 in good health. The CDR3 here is CASSQTGPPQYF. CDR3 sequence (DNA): TGCGCCAGCAGCCAGACTGGGCCACCCCAGTACTTC.